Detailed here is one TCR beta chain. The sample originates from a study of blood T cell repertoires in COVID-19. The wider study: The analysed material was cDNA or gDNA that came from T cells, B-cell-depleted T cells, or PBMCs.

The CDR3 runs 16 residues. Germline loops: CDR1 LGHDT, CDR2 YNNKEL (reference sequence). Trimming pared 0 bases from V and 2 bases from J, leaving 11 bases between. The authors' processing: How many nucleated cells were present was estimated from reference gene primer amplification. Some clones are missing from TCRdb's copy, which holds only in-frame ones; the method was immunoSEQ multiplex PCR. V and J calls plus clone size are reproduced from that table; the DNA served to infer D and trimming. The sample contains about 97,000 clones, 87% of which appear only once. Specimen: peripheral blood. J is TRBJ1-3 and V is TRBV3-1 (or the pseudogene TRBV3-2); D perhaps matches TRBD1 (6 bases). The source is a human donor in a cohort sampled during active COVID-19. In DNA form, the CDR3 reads TGTGCCAGCAGCCAAGAGGGGGGGCGGCCTGGAAACACCATATATTTT. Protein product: CASSQEGGRPGNTIYF.